Each of the 18 T cell receptor beta chains below was sequenced from the same sample in a study of T cell repertoires in cytomegalovirus infection. TCRdb itself ran the reads through MiXCR, one entry per CDR3 protein. The data hold about 260,000 distinct CDR3 sequences, with approximately 13% observed a single time. Sequenced sample: PBMCs. Receptors originate from a human donor in good health (CMV status not recorded). Some clones in this sample may be carry-over from other donors' samples.

This clonotype was detected many times. The chain has TRBV7-9 and TRBJ2-7; D tentatively fits TRBD1 or TRBD2 (5 bases each). Germline V gene sequence: CDR1 SEHNR, CDR2 FQNEAQ (reference sequence). The ends were cut back, 7 bases at V and 1 base at J, with 14 bases in the middle. The CDR3 runs 14 residues. The CDR3 region has the DNA TGTGCCAGCACCCTGGGACCGCATTCCTACGAGCAGTACTTC. It yields the protein CASTLGPHSYEQYF.

This clonotype was seen a handful of times. This chain links TRBV5-6 with TRBJ2-2, with unresolved D. Per germline, CDR1 SGHDT and CDR2 YYEEEE. Deletions cut 3 bases from V and 3 bases from J, with 12 bases between. CDR3 length equals 15 residues. Here the CDR3 DNA reads TGTGCCAGCAGCTCCGCGTCCAGATACACCGGGGAGCTGTTTTTT. Translating gives CASSSASRYTGELFF.

This clonotype was counted only a few times. This rearrangement joins TRBV20-1 to TRBJ1-1; D unresolved. Trimming left V 0 bases short and J 5 bases short, with 13 bases between. CDR1 and CDR2 from the germline V gene are DFQATT and SNEGSKA (reference sequence). CDR3 length: 14 amino acids. CDR3 in amino acids: CSARDLGGRTEAFF. CDR3 nucleotides: TGCAGTGCTAGAGATCTGGGAGGGAGGACTGAAGCTTTCTTT.

The chain couples TRBV28 to TRBJ1-5; 7 positions agree with TRBD1. Trimming cost V 5 bases and J 5 bases; bases outside gene matches: 9. CDR1 MDHEN and CDR2 SYDVKM come from the germline V gene. The CDR3 runs 15 residues. CDR3 nucleotides: TGTGCCAGCAGTCTTTTCAGGGGGGGGGATCAGCCCCAGCATTTT. Its protein product is CASSLFRGGDQPQHF.

The chain links TRBV20-1 to TRBJ2-3, with TRBD2 identical over 13 bases. CDR1 and CDR2 from the germline V gene are DFQATT and SNEGSKA (reference sequence). The V gene end was trimmed by 0 bases and the J gene end by 6 bases; junction bases not matched to a gene: 9. CDR3 length equals 17 residues. The CDR3 loop reads CSARDLKLAGGHDTQYF. CDR3 sequence (DNA): TGCAGTGCTAGAGATCTGAAACTAGCGGGGGGGCATGATACGCAGTATTTT.

This clonotype was counted many times. J is TRBJ2-1 and V is TRBV11-1, with 10 bases fitting TRBD2. There are 16 residues in the CDR3. In germline, CDR1 is SGHAT, CDR2 FQDESV (reference sequence). Unmatched junction bases numbered 10, after V lost 5 bases and J lost 6 bases. The CDR3 nucleotides are TGTGCCAGCAGCCAATACCTAGCGGGAGTTTTCAATGAGCAGTTCTTC. Translated, it gives CASSQYLAGVFNEQFF.

The table lists this clonotype with many counts. This chain links TRBV7-2 with TRBJ1-4; TRBD1 matches 11 bases. V shed 5 bases, J shed 5 bases, and the junction held 4 bases outside the gene matches. Germline V gene sequence: CDR1 SGHTA, CDR2 FQGNSA. There are 15 residues in the CDR3. Here the CDR3 reads CASSPRDRGNEKLFF. CDR3 sequence (DNA): TGTGCCAGCAGCCCCAGGGACAGGGGGAATGAAAAACTGTTTTTT. Full variable domain (remainder filled in from reference TRBV7-2 and TRBJ1-4): GAGVSQSPSNKVTEKGKDVELRCDPISGHTALYWYRQSLGQGLEFLIYFQGNSAPDKSGLPSDRFSAERTGGSVSTLTIQRTQQEDSAVYLCASSPRDRGNEKLFFGSGTQLSVL.

The chain is built from TRBV28 and TRBJ1-5; possibly TRBD1 for D (6 bases). Trimming left V 8 bases short and J 7 bases short, with 18 bases between. The CDR3 has 14 residues. Germline V gene data show CDR1 as MDHEN and CDR2 as SYDVKM. The CDR3 region has the DNA TGTGCCAGCGTATTTTCAGGGGCGACCCAGCCCCAGCATTTT. It specifies CASVFSGATQPQHF.

The V gene is TRBV20-1, the J gene TRBJ1-5; no clear D. Germline V CDR1 and CDR2: DFQATT, SNEGSKA (reference sequence). V dropped 0 bases and J dropped 1 base, with 4 bases sitting between them. The CDR3 is made up of 13 amino acids. The CDR3 loop reads CSARDSSNQPQHF. The CDR3, as DNA: TGCAGTGCTAGAGATTCAAGCAATCAGCCCCAGCATTTT.

The chain links TRBV9 to TRBJ2-1; tentatively, D is TRBD1 (5 bases). Deletions cut 0 bases from V and 7 bases from J, with 11 bases between. Germline assignment: CDR1 SGDLS and CDR2 YYNGEE. The CDR3 length is 14 residues. As DNA, the CDR3 is TGTGCCAGCAGCGTAGTTAGGGGTGGGAATGAGCAGTTCTTC. Translation: CASSVVRGGNEQFF.

This clonotype was seen many times. V is TRBV5-1 and J is TRBJ2-6, with D unclear. Trimming stripped 6 bases from V and 0 bases from J, with 13 bases between. This CDR3 comprises 16 residues. Germline CDR1 is SGHRS and CDR2 is YFSETQ. The CDR3 region is CASTAYGGSGANVLTF. The DNA of the CDR3 is TGCGCCAGCACCGCCTACGGCGGCTCTGGGGCCAACGTCCTGACTTTC. The full variable domain, with the rest looked up from reference TRBV5-1 and TRBJ2-6, is KAGVTQTPRYLIKTRGQQVTLSCSPISGHRSVSWYQQTPGQGLQFLFEYFSETQRNKGNFPGRFSGRQFSNSRSEMNVSTLELGDSALYLCASTAYGGSGANVLTFGAGSRLTVL.

This clonotype showed up many times. The rearrangement uses TRBV7-2 and TRBJ1-5; no clear D gene. The germline V gene has CDR1 SGHTA and CDR2 FQGNSA. Deletions cut 2 bases from V and 3 bases from J, with 14 bases between. The CDR3 has 16 amino acids. The chain's CDR3 is CASSLSGPGDNQPQHF. The CDR3 region has the DNA TGTGCCAGCAGCTTAAGTGGGCCCGGGGACAATCAGCCCCAGCATTTT.

This clonotype was detected only a few times. The chain carries TRBV2 and TRBJ2-4; D remains unclear. V was cut by 4 bases and J by 14 bases, with 9 bases left in between. This CDR3 is 10 amino acids long. Germline CDR1 and CDR2: SNHLY and FYNNEI. Written as DNA, the CDR3 is TGTGCCAGCAGTGGTCAGGTGAAGTACTTC. Its translation: CASSGQVKYF.

This clonotype was detected many times. DNA of the CDR3: TGTGCCAGCAGTGGAGGTCCCTTGATCTACAATGAGCAGTTCTTC. Its translation: CASSGGPLIYNEQFF. V usage is TRBV6-6 and J usage is TRBJ2-1; possibly TRBD2 for D (5 bases). The V gene lost 5 bases and the J gene lost 3 bases, with 14 bases spanning the gap. In germline, CDR1 is MNHNY, CDR2 SVGAGI (reference sequence). The CDR3 totals 15 residues.

J is TRBJ2-7 and V is TRBV12-3 or TRBV12-4; D might be TRBD1 (5 bases). The CDR3 spans 11 residues. Trimming shortened V by 6 bases and J by 7 bases, and 10 bases separated the two germline ends. The DNA for the CDR3 is TGTGCCAGCAGAGTGGGGCAAGAGCAGTACTTC. It codes for CASRVGQEQYF.

This rearrangement joins TRBV14 to TRBJ1-1, with D unresolved. Trimming removed 3 bases from V and 6 bases from J, with 11 bases in between. Per germline, CDR1 SGHDN and CDR2 FVKESK. CDR3 length equals 13 residues. The CDR3 DNA sequence: TGTGCCAGCAGCCAGTGGGGTTGGGCTGAAGCTTTCTTT. Its translation is CASSQWGWAEAFF.

The V call is TRBV6-2 or TRBV6-3, the J call TRBJ2-3, with D perhaps being TRBD1 or TRBD2 (5 bases each). Trimming removed 6 bases at V and 3 bases at J, with 13 bases between. The CDR3 extends over 14 amino acids. Germline V gene lookup returns CDR1 MNHEY and CDR2 SVGEGT. CDR3 protein: CASSRGTGTDTQYF. CDR3 sequence (DNA): TGTGCCAGCAGCCGGGGCACGGGGACAGATACGCAGTATTTT.

This clonotype was observed at least ten times. The CDR3 reads CASKTGRSSYEQYF. The CDR3 DNA follows: TGTGCCAGCAAGACGGGACGGAGCTCCTACGAGCAGTACTTC. The rearrangement links TRBV6-2 or TRBV6-3 to TRBJ2-7, with D possibly being TRBD1 or TRBD2 (5 bases each). Looked up from germline, CDR1 is MNHEY and CDR2 is SVGEGT. V was clipped by 7 bases and J by 0 bases, with 13 bases between them. CDR3 size: 14 residues.